This TCR beta chain was obtained from a study of cytomegalovirus exposure and HLA in healthy donors. Study-wide background: The 100 to 150 validation repertoires, a later analysis reported, used the same platform as the 550 to 700 repertoires from the first cohort.

Worth noting for this clone: Its antigen is undetermined.

Assay used: immunoSEQ multiplex PCR; TCRdb lists only in-frame clones, some missing. Of approximately 82,000 clones detected, roughly 94% appear once; the ten largest clones hold about 0.7%. The germline CDR1 and CDR2 sequences are MDHEN and SYDVKM. The CDR3 has 13 residues. The V gene lost 5 bases and the J gene lost 4 bases, with 11 bases spanning the gap. Study conclusions and caveats: Cytomegalovirus status was reportedly diagnosed by the classifier with high sensitivity and specificity. Associated with cytomegalovirus, according to the listing, were around 160 TCR beta chains.

The clonotype originates from a woman aged 18-30 years in good health and CMV-seronegative. Source material: PBMCs. J is TRBJ2-5 and V is TRBV28; TRBD2 is a possible D gene (7 bases). CDR3 amino acids: CASSPRGAETQYF. CDR3 sequence (DNA): TGTGCCAGCAGTCCTCGGGGGGCAGAGACCCAGTACTTC.